Included here is one TCR beta chain sequence, with context. No antigen is known for it. The data were taken from a study of T cells in Graves' hyperthyroidism and ophthalmopathy. General study points: Ophthalmopathy was distinguished from stable hyperthyroidism by 13 V-J signatures. Model output signaled ophthalmopathy a median about 6.3 months ahead of onset.

Researchers took RNA transcripts and amplified the TCR beta CDR3 regions from them. The HTBI primer set drove a first-round RT-PCR of the TCR CDR3. A single record per CDR3 protein comes from TCRdb applying MiXCR to the multiplex PCR reads. The top ten clones hold 3.7% of a sample with about 360,000 distinct CDR3 sequences, about 19% of them seen once. The material sequenced was blood. This receptor was identified in a woman younger than 35 with Graves' hyperthyroidism.

Here the CDR3 reads CASTMGGPTAQHF. CDR3 DNA: TGTGCCAGCACCATGGGGGGGCCTACGGCCCAGCATTTT. V and J are TRBV6-2 or TRBV6-3 and TRBJ1-5; tentatively, D is TRBD1 (6 bases). The germline V and J ends were trimmed by 7 bases and 11 bases, with 18 bases remaining between them. Germline V gives CDR1 MNHEY, CDR2 SVGEGT. This CDR3 is 13 amino acids long.